This TCR beta chain was sequenced for a study of identical twins. TCRdb re-called the 5' RACE reads with MiXCR, one entry per CDR3 protein. The table lists about 1.7 million distinct CDR3 sequences, around a third of them singletons. CDR3 length: 11 amino acids. Germline values: CDR1 SGHRS, CDR2 YFSETQ. Trimming removed 2 bases from V and 7 bases from J, with 7 bases in between. This clonotype has ten or more counts. The specimen was cord blood. This receptor was identified in a newborn girl in good health. V is TRBV5-1 and J is TRBJ2-7, with unresolved D. The CDR3 region has the DNA TGCGCCAGCAGCTTACGGCAGGAGCAGTACTTC. It codes for CASSLRQEQYF.